Included here is one T cell receptor beta chain sequence, with context. The record originates from a study of identical twins. Via MiXCR, TCRdb re-called the 5' RACE reads, giving one row per CDR3 protein. This table has roughly 690,000 distinct CDR3 sequences, 21% appearing once. The CDR3 is 12 residues long. CDR1 is DFQATT, CDR2 SNEGSKA, per germline (reference sequence). V shed 3 bases and J shed 5 bases, with 8 bases lying between them. The same specimen was also included in a second study, on T cells expressing NK-cell markers. That report adds: NKG2C+ dominant clonotypes from over five donors made up about 1.0-7.5% of CD8+ T cells. There were a handful of donors in whom these clonotypes also led the CD3+CD56-NKG2C+ fraction.

The chain has TRBV20-1 and TRBJ2-1; no firm D call. The material sequenced was PBMCs. The origin of this receptor is a woman younger than 35 in good health. CDR3 sequence (DNA): TGCAGTGCTAGTCGACGAAACAATGAGCAGTTCTTC. Translated, it gives CSASRRNNEQFF.